These T cell receptor beta chains were read from a single sample in a study of T cell repertoires in cytomegalovirus infection. Their specific antigens are unknown. TCRdb reprocessed the reads with MiXCR, giving one entry per CDR3 protein. The sample carries some 350,000 distinct CDR3 sequences, about 35% recorded once. Specimen: cultured PBMCs, collected from culture after CMV antigen stimulation. All receptors come from a human donor in good health (CMV status not recorded). Some clones in this sample may be carry-over from other donors' samples. The CDR3 runs from the conserved cysteine through the conserved F or W. D genes are given only for firm matches. Rows may omit the clone size; those that give it use once, few, many or a size class.

j_call clone_size d_call v_call cdr3_aa cdr3_nt
TRBJ1-4 NA NA TRBV4-1 CASSPGAGATNEKLFF TGCGCCAGCAGCCCGGGGGCGGGCGCAACTAATGAAAAACTGTTTTTT
TRBJ1-2 many NA TRBV7-2 CASSPKNRAYGYTF TGTGCCAGCAGCCCTAAGAATCGGGCCTATGGCTACACCTTC
TRBJ2-5 few NA TRBV6-6 CASSYSTRDGGETQYF TGTGCCAGCAGTTACTCGACCAGGGACGGAGGGGAGACCCAGTACTTC
TRBJ2-1 NA TRBD1 TRBV19 CASSINVPGQGVDEQFF TGTGCCAGTAGTATTAACGTGCCGGGACAGGGGGTCGATGAGCAGTTCTTC
TRBJ1-6 NA NA TRBV19 CASSISGLWAENSPLHF TGTGCCAGTAGTATATCAGGGTTGTGGGCAGAGAATTCACCCCTCCACTTT
TRBJ1-5 NA NA TRBV19 CASSPDRANQPQHF TGTGCCAGTAGTCCTGACAGAGCCAATCAGCCCCAGCATTTT
TRBJ2-1 few NA TRBV20-1 CSARDLNFGHNNEQFF TGCAGTGCTAGAGATCTGAACTTCGGACACAACAATGAGCAGTTCTTC
TRBJ2-5 NA TRBD2 TRBV29-1 CSAGRAGETQYF TGCAGCGCCGGGAGGGCGGGGGAGACCCAGTACTTC
TRBJ1-2 few NA TRBV10-3 CAIRGGRDYGYTF TGTGCCATCAGGGGGGGACGGGACTATGGCTACACCTTC
TRBJ2-7 NA NA TRBV7-2 CASGTSYTMEQYF TGTGCCAGCGGGACTTCCTATACGATGGAGCAGTACTTC
TRBJ1-2 NA NA TRBV6-5 CASGGGPANYGYTF TGTGCCAGCGGGGGGGGACCAGCTAACTATGGCTACACCTTC
TRBJ2-3 NA TRBD1 TRBV29-1 CSVESTGADSQYF TGCAGCGTTGAGAGTACAGGGGCAGATTCGCAGTATTTT
TRBJ1-2 NA TRBD1 TRBV12-3/TRBV12-4 CASSLGQGPWGYTF TGTGCCAGCAGTTTAGGACAGGGACCTTGGGGCTACACCTTC
TRBJ1-3 once NA TRBV18 CASSRSDSGNTIYF TGTGCCAGCTCTCGATCGGATTCTGGAAACACCATATATTTT
TRBJ2-5 NA TRBD1 TRBV12-3/TRBV12-4 CAWLRDSRWETQYF TGTGCCTGGCTCCGGGACAGCAGATGGGAGACCCAGTACTTC
TRBJ2-1 NA NA TRBV19 CASSIAVYNEQFF TGTGCCAGTAGTATCGCAGTTTACAATGAGCAGTTCTTC
TRBJ2-1 medium-sized NA TRBV7-2 CASSPQRQSYNEQFF TGTGCCAGCAGCCCCCAACGCCAGAGCTACAATGAGCAGTTCTTC
TRBJ2-7 NA TRBD2 TRBV4-1 CASSQDAGDSYEQYF TGCGCCAGCAGCCAAGATGCGGGGGACTCCTACGAGCAGTACTTC
TRBJ2-3 once TRBD2 TRBV6-6 CASSDGRTGGDTQYF TGTGCCAGCAGTGACGGGCGGACGGGAGGAGATACGCAGTATTTT
TRBJ2-5 NA NA TRBV5-1 CASSLGAPETQYF TGCGCCAGCAGCTTGGGGGCCCCCGAGACCCAGTACTTC
TRBJ1-1 once NA TRBV2 CASSEQGTEAFF TGTGCCAGCAGTGAACAGGGCACTGAAGCTTTCTTT
TRBJ2-1 NA TRBD2 TRBV7-2 CASSPTPGLARQFF TGTGCCAGCAGCCCCACACCCGGACTAGCGAGGCAGTTCTTC